The 24 T cell receptor beta chains given below trace back to one sample, sequenced in a study of cytomegalovirus exposure and HLA in healthy donors. Profiled with immunoSEQ multiplex PCR; TCRdb holds only in-frame clones, not every one. Of about 65,000 clones detected, 94% appear once; the ten largest clones hold 4% to 5.5%. Sequenced material: PBMCs. The receptor set was obtained from a young man in good health and CMV-seropositive.

J is TRBJ1-1 and V is TRBV2, with 7 bases that match TRBD1. The CDR3 sequence is 16 residues long. The germline gives CDR1 SNHLY, CDR2 FYNNEI. The trim removed 6 bases at V and 1 base at J, leaving 11 bases unmatched. CDR3 sequence (DNA): TGTGCCAGCAGCCCTCTGACAGGGTATGGGAACACTGAAGCTTTCTTT. Its translation: CASSPLTGYGNTEAFF.

The chain combines TRBV18 with TRBJ2-5; TRBD2 matches at 10 bases. CDR1 is KGHSH and CDR2 is LQKENI in the germline V gene. The V and J ends lost 6 bases and 5 bases, in that order; junction bases with no gene match: 12. The CDR3 sequence is 16 residues long. CDR3 DNA sequence: TGTGCCAGCTCTCCCCCAGCTAGCGGGAGTGGTGAGACCCAGTACTTC. This gives the protein CASSPPASGSGETQYF.

The rearrangement joins TRBV9 to TRBJ2-1; 7 bases are shared with TRBD1. The ends lost 3 bases at V and 0 bases at J; junction bases unmatched: 6. The length of the CDR3 is 16 residues. Per germline, CDR1 SGDLS and CDR2 YYNGEE. The DNA of the CDR3 is TGTGCCAGCAGCGCCGGACAGGATTACTCCTACAATGAGCAGTTCTTC. Protein: CASSAGQDYSYNEQFF.

The J gene is TRBJ2-3, the V gene TRBV30, with 7 nucleotides matching TRBD2. Looked up from germline, CDR1 is GTSNPN and CDR2 is SVGIG (reference sequence). J gave up 4 bases and V 0 bases, and 7 bases lay outside the gene matches. CDR3 length: 15 amino acids. This CDR3 is CAWSVLAWEADTQYF. In DNA form, the CDR3 reads TGTGCCTGGAGTGTACTAGCGTGGGAGGCAGATACGCAGTATTTT.

This chain connects TRBV11-2 to TRBJ2-7, with no clear D. Trimming removed 0 bases from V and 7 bases from J, with 10 bases in between. The germline V gene encodes CDR1 SGHAT and CDR2 FQNNGV. The CDR3 is made up of 13 amino acids. CDR3 nucleotide sequence: TGTGCCAGCAGCTTAGATCACTCTCGGGAGCAGTACTTC. Its protein is CASSLDHSREQYF.

J is TRBJ1-1 and V is TRBV29-1; D is unclear. The CDR3 extends over 10 amino acids. V lost 2 bases to trimming and J lost 6 bases, with 4 bases between them. CDR1 SQVTM and CDR2 ANQGSEA come from the germline V gene. CDR3 sequence: CSVESAEAFF. Here the CDR3 DNA reads TGCAGCGTTGAATCCGCTGAAGCTTTCTTT.

V and J are TRBV5-7 and TRBJ1-1; D is perhaps TRBD1 (6 bases). TRBV5-7 is classed as an ORF, of uncertain function. The CDR3 loop spans 16 amino acids. V shed 4 bases and J shed 0 bases, with 16 bases lying between them. The CDR3 DNA sequence: TGTGCCAGCAGCCTCTTGGGACAAGATGTGAACACTGAAGCTTTCTTT. Translation: CASSLLGQDVNTEAFF.

This chain's CDR3 is CASSVRDSIGNTIYF. CDR3 DNA sequence: TGTGCCAGCAGCGTAAGGGACTCCATTGGAAACACCATATATTTT. The genes are TRBV9 and TRBJ1-3; possibly TRBD1 for D (5 bases). CDR3 length: 15 amino acids. Trimming pared 1 base from V and 3 bases from J, leaving 11 bases between. Per the germline V gene, CDR1 is SGDLS and CDR2 is YYNGEE. The entire variable domain, with the rest obtained from reference TRBV9 and TRBJ1-3, is as follows: DSGVTQTPKHLITATGQRVTLRCSPRSGDLSVYWYQQSLDQGLQFLIQYYNGEERAKGNILERFSAQQFPDLHSELNLSSLELGDSALYFCASSVRDSIGNTIYFGEGSWLTVV.

This rearrangement joins TRBV28 to TRBJ1-2; 9 bases align to TRBD1. Germline V gives CDR1 MDHEN, CDR2 SYDVKM. Germline trimming cut 7 bases from V and 4 bases from J; bases unmatched to any gene: 10. CDR3 length: 15 residues. CDR3 residues: CASMLPGTGLYGYTF. The CDR3 DNA sequence: TGTGCCAGCATGCTCCCTGGGACAGGGCTCTATGGCTACACCTTC.

The chain recombines TRBV6-4 with TRBJ2-3; 9 nucleotides align to TRBD2. J gave up 1 base and V 6 bases, and 5 bases lay outside the gene matches. This CDR3 is 15 amino acids long. Germline loops: CDR1 MRHNA, CDR2 SNTAGT. The CDR3 loop reads CASREIAGGTDTQYF. For the CDR3, the DNA is TGTGCCAGCAGAGAAATAGCGGGGGGCACAGATACGCAGTATTTT.

The count of this clone is one. The V and J genes are TRBV19 and TRBJ2-6; 10 bases line up with TRBD2. The germline gives CDR1 LNHDA, CDR2 SQIVND (reference sequence). V lost 9 bases, J lost 3 bases, and 11 bases stayed unmatched. CDR3 size: 17 residues. The CDR3 sequence is CASATLAGDGGANVLTF. CDR3 bases: TGTGCCAGCGCGACTCTAGCGGGAGATGGTGGGGCCAACGTCCTGACTTTC.

CDR3 DNA: TGTGCCAGCAGGGCCAGGAGGGAAGAGACCCAGTACTTC. It translates to CASRARREETQYF. The genes are TRBV7-9 and TRBJ2-5; tentatively, D is TRBD2 (6 bases). Germline assignment: CDR1 SEHNR and CDR2 FQNEAQ (reference sequence). Trimming shortened V by 6 bases and J by 3 bases, and 11 bases separated the two germline ends. CDR3 size: 13 residues.

The V and J genes are TRBV5-6 and TRBJ1-1; D call uncertain. Trimming left V 2 bases short and J 6 bases short, with 17 bases between. The CDR3 length is 15 residues. Germline CDR1 and CDR2: SGHDT and YYEEEE. The CDR3 is CASSFLAGSMSEAFF. The DNA of the CDR3 is TGTGCCAGCAGCTTTCTGGCAGGTTCCATGTCTGAAGCTTTCTTT. Full variable domain (outside the CDR3, taken from reference TRBV5-6 and TRBJ1-1): DAGVTQSPTHLIKTRGQQVTLRCSPKSGHDTVSWYQQALGQGPQFIFQYYEEEERQRGNFPDRFSGHQFPNYSSELNVNALLLGDSALYLCASSFLAGSMSEAFFGQGTRLTVV.

The chain has TRBV27 and TRBJ2-7; D call uncertain. The CDR3 sequence is 12 residues long. V was shortened by 6 bases and J by 0 bases, with 6 bases between the two germline ends. Germline-derived CDR1 and CDR2 are MNHEY and SMNVEV (reference sequence). CDR3 region: CASRGNSYEQYF. The CDR3 nucleotides are TGTGCCAGCAGGGGCAACTCCTACGAGCAGTACTTC.

This chain joins TRBV7-2 and TRBJ1-5; weak D call: TRBD1 (6 bases). The germline CDR1 and CDR2 sequences are SGHTA and FQGNSA. The CDR3 runs to 18 residues. V was pared by 5 bases and J by 0 bases, with 20 bases between. The CDR3 DNA follows: TGTGCCAGCAGCCCTACAGGGTCCTCTCCTTTTAGCAATCAGCCCCAGCATTTT. It encodes CASSPTGSSPFSNQPQHF.

The rearrangement links TRBV10-3 to TRBJ2-1, with TRBD2 matching over 7 bases. Trimming at V came to 2 bases and at J to 4 bases, leaving 5 bases not matched to a gene. The CDR3 totals 15 residues. Germline CDR1 ENHRY, CDR2 SYGVKD. CDR3: CAISETSGVYNEQFF. Written as DNA, the CDR3 is TGTGCCATCAGTGAGACGAGCGGGGTATACAATGAGCAGTTCTTC.

The chain uses TRBV28 and TRBJ2-3, with 11 bases that match TRBD1. The CDR3 is made up of 18 amino acids. Germline-derived CDR1 and CDR2 are MDHEN and SYDVKM. J was trimmed by 4 bases and V by 5 bases; bases with no gene match: 14. Written as DNA, the CDR3 is TGTGCCAGCAGTATGATCAACCCGGGACAGGGGGTTCCAGATACGCAGTATTTT. Translating it yields CASSMINPGQGVPDTQYF.

The J gene is TRBJ1-4, the V gene TRBV6-1; unclear D gene. The germline V and J ends were trimmed by 6 bases and 8 bases, with 19 bases remaining between them. CDR3 length: 15 amino acids. Germline V gene data show CDR1 as MNHNS and CDR2 as SASEGT. The CDR3 DNA sequence: TGTGCCAGCAGAACCTTCGGGAGGTCGTCGGAAAAACTGTTTTTT. As protein: CASRTFGRSSEKLFF.

The chain combines TRBV6-5 with TRBJ2-2; D ambiguous. Trimming cost V 5 bases and J 1 base, with 8 bases left between them. The CDR3 loop spans 14 amino acids. Germline CDR1 and CDR2: MNHEY and SVGAGI. The CDR3 region is CASSRLRNTGELFF. The CDR3 DNA follows: TGTGCCAGCAGTAGACTTCGGAACACCGGGGAGCTGTTTTTT.

This clone was found once. The gene calls are TRBV12-5 and TRBJ2-1; TRBD1 is a possible D gene (5 bases). The CDR3 covers 13 residues. The germline CDR1 and CDR2 sequences are LGHNT and FRNRAP. Deletions cut 3 bases from V and 4 bases from J, with 7 bases between. The CDR3 DNA reads as TGTGCTAGTGGTTTAGACAGTTACAATGAGCAGTTCTTC. Its protein product is CASGLDSYNEQFF.

J is TRBJ2-7 and V is TRBV2; 10 bases agree with TRBD1. Trimming cost V 8 bases and J 3 bases; bases outside gene matches: 7. The CDR3 is 14 amino acids. Germline V gives CDR1 SNHLY, CDR2 FYNNEI. The chain's CDR3 is CASGRGQGFYEQYF. For the CDR3, the DNA is TGTGCCAGCGGTAGGGGACAGGGGTTCTACGAGCAGTACTTC.

The chain joins TRBV19 to TRBJ2-7, with TRBD1 matching over 7 bases. V shed 8 bases and J 4 bases; nucleotides not matched to a gene: 11. Looked up from germline, CDR1 is LNHDA and CDR2 is SQIVND (reference sequence). This CDR3 has 14 residues. The CDR3 region has the DNA TGTGCCAGTTCCTCGACAGGGTGGTCGTACGAGCAGTACTTC. It specifies CASSSTGWSYEQYF. Complete variable domain (other parts from reference TRBV19 and TRBJ2-7): DGGITQSPKYLFRKEGQNVTLSCEQNLNHDAMYWYRQDPGQGLRLIYYSQIVNDFQKGDIAEGYSVSREKKESFPLTVTSAQKNPTAFYLCASSSTGWSYEQYFGPGTRLTVT.

This chain's CDR3 is CASRFRTGPYEQYF. For the CDR3, the DNA is TGTGCCAGCAGGTTCCGGACAGGGCCCTACGAGCAGTACTTC. This rearrangement joins TRBV6-5 to TRBJ2-7; 8 positions agree with TRBD1. J gave up 2 bases and V 6 bases, and 6 bases lay outside the gene matches. From germline, CDR1 is MNHEY and CDR2 SVGAGI. The CDR3 covers 14 residues.

V usage is TRBV12-5 and J usage is TRBJ2-1, with 9 bases fitting TRBD1. CDR3 length: 14 amino acids. The germline gives CDR1 LGHNT, CDR2 FRNRAP. After removal of 6 bases from V and 3 bases from J, the junction contained 3 bases not matched to a gene. Here the CDR3 DNA reads TGTGCTAGTGGCCCGGGACAGGGCTACAATGAGCAGTTCTTC. It encodes CASGPGQGYNEQFF.